This TCR beta chain is drawn from a study of OX40 agonist ivuxolimab in advanced cancers. In the study overall: As their treatment, patients were administered ivuxolimab, an agonistic anti-OX40 (CD134) antibody. Two patients with cutaneous melanoma and one with hepatocellular carcinoma, three in total, showed partial responses. Study findings and constraints: Among the lowest peripheral clonal expansion occurred in 0.1-3.0 mg/kg partial responders. CD4+ and CD8+ T cells in blood underwent clonal expansion by week 6 at 0.1 to 3.0 mg/kg.

Repertoires were generated with immunoSEQ multiplex PCR, while TCRdb's copy carries only in-frame clones and drops some. Seen here are approximately 80,000 clones, over 75% observed once, and the top ten hold about 4%. Points on this clone: Its target is unknown.

Deletions cut 0 bases from V and 2 bases from J, with 7 bases between. The germline gives CDR1 SGDLS, CDR2 YYNGEE. The CDR3 covers 14 residues. The receptor was derived from an adult with an advanced solid tumor such as melanoma, head and neck, liver or kidney cancer. The chain has TRBV9 and TRBJ2-3; D is ambiguous. Specimen: CD4+ or CD8+ T cells sorted from blood, collected in a trial of the OX40 agonist ivuxolimab. CDR3 sequence: CASSVGHPTDTQYF. DNA for the CDR3: TGTGCCAGCAGCGTAGGGCACCCCACAGATACGCAGTATTTT.